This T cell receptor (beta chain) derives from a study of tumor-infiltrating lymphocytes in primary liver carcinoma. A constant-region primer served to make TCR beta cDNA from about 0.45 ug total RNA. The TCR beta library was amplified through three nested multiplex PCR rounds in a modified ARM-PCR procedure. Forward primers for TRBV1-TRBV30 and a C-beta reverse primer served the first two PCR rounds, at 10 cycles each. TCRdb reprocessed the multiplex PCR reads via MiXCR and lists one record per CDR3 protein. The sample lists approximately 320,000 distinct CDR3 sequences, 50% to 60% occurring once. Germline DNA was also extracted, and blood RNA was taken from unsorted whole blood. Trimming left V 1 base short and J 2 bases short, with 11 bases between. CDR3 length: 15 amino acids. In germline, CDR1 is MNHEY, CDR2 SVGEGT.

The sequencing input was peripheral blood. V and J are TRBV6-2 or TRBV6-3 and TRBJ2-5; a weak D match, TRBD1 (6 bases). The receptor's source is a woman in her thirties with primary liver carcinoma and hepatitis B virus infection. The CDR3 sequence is CASSYWNRAQETQYF. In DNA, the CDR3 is TGTGCCAGCAGTTACTGGAACAGGGCTCAAGAGACCCAGTACTTC.